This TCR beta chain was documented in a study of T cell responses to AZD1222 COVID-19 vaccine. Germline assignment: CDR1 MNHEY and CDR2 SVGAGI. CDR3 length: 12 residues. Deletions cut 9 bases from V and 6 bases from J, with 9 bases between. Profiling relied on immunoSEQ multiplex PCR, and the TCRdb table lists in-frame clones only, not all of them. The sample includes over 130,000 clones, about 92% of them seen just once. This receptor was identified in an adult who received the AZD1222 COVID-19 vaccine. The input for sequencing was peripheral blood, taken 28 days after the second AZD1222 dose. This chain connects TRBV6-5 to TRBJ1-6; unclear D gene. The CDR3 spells CASRWVNSPLHF. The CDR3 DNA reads TGTGCCAGTCGTTGGGTTAATTCACCCCTCCACTTT.